This T cell receptor beta chain originates from a study of blood T cell repertoires in COVID-19. Study details: Nucleic acid was either cDNA or gDNA, and it came from T cells, B-cell-depleted T cells, or PBMCs.

The germline CDR1 and CDR2 sequences are MDHEN and SYDVKM. The CDR3 is 12 amino acids. Trimming removed 6 bases from V and 7 bases from J; junction bases left unmatched: 5. Per the authors' pipeline: Researchers report that nucleated cell counts were estimated from reference gene primer amplification. Data came from immunoSEQ multiplex PCR; TCRdb stores just in-frame clones and leaves some out. The DNA was the basis for D and trimming; V, J and clone size are from that table. The repertoire consists of some 15,000 clones, with 80% to 90% occurring once and the leading ten covering around 30%. The chain couples TRBV28 to TRBJ2-5; the match to TRBD2 covers 7 bases. Specimen: peripheral blood. The sequence was collected from a human donor in a cohort sampled during active COVID-19. CDR3 nucleotide sequence: TGTGCCAGCAGCGGACTAGTTTTGACCCAGTACTTC. Amino acids: CASSGLVLTQYF.